A selection of T cell receptor beta chains follows, all from one sample in a study of OX40 agonist ivuxolimab in advanced cancers. The protocol was immunoSEQ multiplex PCR, while the TCRdb copy is restricted to in-frame clones and leaves out a portion. The table includes tens of thousands of clones, approximately 90% detected once. This specimen was CD4+ or CD8+ T cells sorted from blood, taken in a trial of the OX40 agonist ivuxolimab. These receptors were collected from an adult with an advanced solid tumor such as melanoma, head and neck, liver or kidney cancer. CDR3s leave out the opening cysteine and the closing phenylalanine or tryptophan. Part of the rows lack a size; the others show once, few, many or a class for expanded clones.

abundance	len	v_gene	j_gene	CDR3aa
.	14	TRBV19	TRBJ2-3	ASSPRGGSSPDTQY
.	13	TRBV7-8	TRBJ2-2	ASSLEVGGTGELF
.	13	TRBV9	TRBJ2-7	ASSPQPGQAYEQY
.	13	TRBV5-4	TRBJ2-7	ASSLEREGSYEQY
.	12	TRBV6-6	TRBJ1-5	ASSSPGGGQPQH
once	12	TRBV27	TRBJ2-3	ASSQGLAGATQY
medium-sized	12	TRBV9	TRBJ2-1	ASSVGWTSDEQF
.	12	TRBV9	TRBJ2-5	ASSAGQGRETQY
.	13	TRBV28	TRBJ2-3	ASSFQGAGTDTQY
.	10	TRBV6-5	TRBJ2-5	ASSYRRETQY
once	11	TRBV5-1	TRBJ2-7	ASSVRPNYEQY
.	14	TRBV7-9	TRBJ2-5	ASSSRLAGFQETQY
once	10	TRBV30	TRBJ2-7	AWSAGGYEQY
.	12	TRBV25-1	TRBJ2-7	ASSGWDRDYEQY
.	16	TRBV4-1	TRBJ2-3	ASSQDRGGPSSTDTQY
.	12	TRBV4-1	TRBJ2-1	ASSQDADYNEQF
.	11	TRBV6-6	TRBJ1-4	ATEASENEKLF
few	12	TRBV6-4	TRBJ2-1	ASSDKRETSEQF
.	11	TRBV30	TRBJ2-7	AWSPGAGKEQY
.	13	TRBV7-9	TRBJ2-7	ASSLGGTEYYEQY
.	13	TRBV7-8	TRBJ1-1	ASSFRDSSNTEAF
.	13	TRBV7-3	TRBJ2-3	ASSLGGSAGDTQY
.	14	TRBV19	TRBJ1-3	ASSPTDRGRRNTIY
.	13	TRBV12-5	TRBJ2-6	ASGFGVSGANVLT
.	14	TRBV27	TRBJ2-7	ASSFTDRVLSYEQY
.	12	TRBV29-1	TRBJ1-3	SVPGEVGGNTIY
.	13	TRBV30	TRBJ2-1	AWSVGDLSYNEQF
.	11	TRBV28	TRBJ2-3	ASSLATWNGQY
.	13	TRBV7-9	TRBJ2-5	ASSLAGPWEETQY
.	12	TRBV27	TRBJ2-7	ASRRDRIAYEQY
few	14	TRBV2	TRBJ1-6	ASSGRTGDINSPLH
.	12	TRBV5-4	TRBJ2-1	ASSSRSSYNEQF
.	12	TRBV5-1	TRBJ1-1	ASSLRGGGTEAF
.	11	TRBV11-2	.	ASSLDPSYEQY
medium-sized	10	TRBV30	TRBJ2-1	AWSVRADEQF
.	14	TRBV5-1	TRBJ2-3	ASSQGLAGAADTQY
.	10	TRBV7-8	TRBJ1-5	ASSLKYQPQH
.	12	TRBV6-5	TRBJ1-5	ASSYSQGGRPQH
.	14	TRBV27	TRBJ2-1	ASRTTSGSSYNEQF
.	10	TRBV27	TRBJ1-5	ASSSVGQPQH
.	11	TRBV27	TRBJ1-2	ASRAGGFSGYT
.	11	TRBV6-5	TRBJ1-4	ASSRGRGEKLF
.	12	TRBV5-5	TRBJ2-5	ASSAVGGGETQY
.	12	TRBV5-1	TRBJ2-5	ASSLDIGQETQY